This T cell receptor beta chain is drawn from a study of blood T cell repertoires in COVID-19. Per the study methods: Estimated nucleated cell counts came from reference gene primer amplification. Sequencing was performed with immunoSEQ multiplex PCR; in TCRdb, only in-frame clones are kept and a portion is missing. That table is the source of V, J and clone size, and D and trimming were worked out from the DNA. The sample yields approximately 100,000 clones, around 85% seen once. CDR1 and CDR2 (germline): SGDLS, YYNGEE. The V end was cut by 3 bases, the J end by 4 bases, with 18 bases between. This CDR3 is 16 amino acids long. Cohort 3 donors were reported recovered after two negative PCRs, clearance, or symptom resolution.

J is TRBJ2-3 and V is TRBV9, with D possibly matching TRBD1 (6 bases). The sequence was obtained from a woman between 45 and 65 years old who had recovered from COVID-19. Sequences were obtained from PBMCs or T cells enriched from blood (not recorded which). The CDR3 bases are TGTGCCAGCAGCGATGAGGGCAGGGGAGCATCAGATACGCAGTATTTT. It yields the protein CASSDEGRGASDTQYF.